This T cell receptor beta chain originates from a study of blood T cell repertoires in COVID-19. Overall study context: Material from acute and convalescent COVID-19 was sourced from the United States, Italy and Spain.

Germline CDR1 reads SGDLS; CDR2 reads YYNGEE. The CDR3 contains 16 residues. The V and J ends lost 3 bases and 0 bases respectively, with 13 bases between them. Original handling: Reference gene primer amplification yielded estimated nucleated cell counts. Produced via immunoSEQ multiplex PCR; TCRdb's table is partial and in-frame only. V and J calls and clone size are copied from that table; D and trimming were computed from the DNA. Of 90,000 to 110,000 clones in the sample, about 87% were seen once. This TCR came from a human donor in a cohort sampled during active COVID-19. Sequenced sample: peripheral blood. The genes are TRBV9 and TRBJ1-3, with unresolved D. CDR3: CASSAFRQISGNTIYF. CDR3 coding DNA: TGTGCCAGCAGCGCCTTTCGACAAATCTCTGGAAACACCATATATTTT.